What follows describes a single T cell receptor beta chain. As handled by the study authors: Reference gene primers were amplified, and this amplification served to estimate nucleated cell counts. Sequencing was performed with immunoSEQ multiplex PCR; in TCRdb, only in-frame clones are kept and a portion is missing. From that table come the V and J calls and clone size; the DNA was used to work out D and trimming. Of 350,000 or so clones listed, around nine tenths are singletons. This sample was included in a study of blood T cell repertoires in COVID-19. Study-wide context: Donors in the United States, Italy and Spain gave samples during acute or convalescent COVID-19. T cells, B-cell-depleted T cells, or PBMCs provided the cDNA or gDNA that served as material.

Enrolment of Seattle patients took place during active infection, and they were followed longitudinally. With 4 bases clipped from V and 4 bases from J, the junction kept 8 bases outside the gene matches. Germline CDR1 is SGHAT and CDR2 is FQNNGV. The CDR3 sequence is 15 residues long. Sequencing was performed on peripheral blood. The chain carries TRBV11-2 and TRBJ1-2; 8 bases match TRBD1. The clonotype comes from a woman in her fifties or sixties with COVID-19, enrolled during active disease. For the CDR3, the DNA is TGTGCCAGCAGCTCATACTCACAGGGGGTCTATGGCTACACCTTC. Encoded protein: CASSSYSQGVYGYTF.